This paragraph covers one T cell receptor beta chain sequence. Assay used: immunoSEQ multiplex PCR; TCRdb lists only in-frame clones, some missing. The sample records about 2.4 million clones, 93% being singletons. These data are taken from a study of shared clonotypes between healthy human individuals. This CDR3 has 14 amino acids. The junction had 8 bases not matched to a gene; V was cut back by 7 bases and J by 3 bases. Germline loops: CDR1 MGHDK, CDR2 SYGVNS. The rearrangement uses TRBV25-1 and TRBJ2-5; the match to TRBD1 covers 7 bases. The TCR sequence derives from a man between 18 and 35 years old in good health. Some clones in this sample may be carry-over from other donors' samples. The specimen sequenced was naive CD4+ T cells from PBMCs. Subset here: CD45RA+ positively selected. The CDR3 DNA reads TGTGCCAGCACCAAGACCGGGACAGAAGAGACCCAGTACTTC. This gives the protein CASTKTGTEETQYF.